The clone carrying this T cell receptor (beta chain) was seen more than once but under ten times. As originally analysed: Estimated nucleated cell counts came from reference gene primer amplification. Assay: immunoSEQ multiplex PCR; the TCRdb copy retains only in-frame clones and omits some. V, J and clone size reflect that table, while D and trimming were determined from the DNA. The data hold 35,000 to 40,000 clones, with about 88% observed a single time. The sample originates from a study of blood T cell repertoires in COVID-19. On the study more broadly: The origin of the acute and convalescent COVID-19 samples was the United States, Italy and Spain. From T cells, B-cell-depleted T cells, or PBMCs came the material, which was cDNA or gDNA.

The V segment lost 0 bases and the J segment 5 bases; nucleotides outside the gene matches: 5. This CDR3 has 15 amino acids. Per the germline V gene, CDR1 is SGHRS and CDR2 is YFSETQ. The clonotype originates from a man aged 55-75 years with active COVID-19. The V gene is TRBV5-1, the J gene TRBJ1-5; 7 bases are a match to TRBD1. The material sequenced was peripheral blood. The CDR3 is CASSLAGTAYQPQHF. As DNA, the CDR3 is TGCGCCAGCAGCTTGGCAGGGACAGCATATCAGCCCCAGCATTTT.